This TCR beta chain emerged from a study of control samples from healthy donors and cancer patients. This clone was seen just once. The CDR3 sequence is 11 residues long. Per germline, CDR1 MNHEY and CDR2 SVGAGI. Trimming removed 6 bases from V and 9 bases from J, with 9 bases in between. TCRdb's table, derived via immunoSEQ multiplex PCR, lists solely in-frame clones and lacks some. The sample has 170,000 or so clones, just under 95% seen once. What was sequenced was blood. The sequence was collected from a woman aged 40-49 years in good health. The J gene is TRBJ2-1, the V gene TRBV6-5; D might be TRBD2 (6 bases). The CDR3 loop is CASSRAGEQFF. The CDR3 nucleotides are TGTGCCAGCAGCAGAGCGGGTGAGCAGTTCTTC.